This record covers a single T cell receptor (beta chain). Its antigen is not yet known. Per-nucleotide qualities are absent, and no much larger clonotype sits a single base away. The entry originates in a study of cytomegalovirus exposure and HLA in healthy donors (dated by TCRdb to about 2017). For the study in its entirety: An earlier analysis of approximately 640 of the donors reported 250 to 350 Gb of sequence data and some 120 million unique TCR beta sequences from around 200 million T cells. An early release that covered 500 to 800 HLA-typed donors contained about 300 gigabases of sequencing data and around 85 million unique TCR sequences. Of the approximately 400 genotyped donors, approximately 82% fell in the genetic ancestry cluster associated with self-reported Caucasian donors. The study aimed to test whether signatures of past pathogen exposure could be identified by cataloging public T cell receptors. Using immunosequencing, the study profiled T cell repertoires from 666 subjects and related those repertoires to cytomegalovirus serostatus. Along with the roughly 700-subject first cohort, a separate validation cohort of over 90 different subjects was used. To predict cytomegalovirus infection status, the study brought together high-throughput TCR immunosequencing, statistical association of individual TCRs with disease status, and machine learning. A later analysis re-examined previously published TCR beta repertoires from just over 650 donors and added high-resolution HLA genotyping to investigate patterns of TCR occurrence. Rather than using new phenotypic data, the later analysis identified candidate immune exposures from TCR beta sequences and from how often those sequences occurred across donors. In an earlier analysis of about 590 of the donors, high-throughput TCR beta sequencing was used to judge whether each TCR beta V gene segment behaved as functional or pseudogenic. Donor age, sex, ethnicity and CMV serostatus were compiled together with the repertoire data. A later genetic analysis used genome-wide SNP genotypes for about 65% of the 666 donors, treating that subset as a discovery cohort. Every discovery cohort repertoire had been produced on one sequencing platform. HLA typing covered class I and class II loci at four-digit resolution. Typing coverage differed by locus: A, B, C, DRB1 and DQB1 were typed in roughly 620-640 donors, DQA1 in 522, DPA1 in some 600, and DPB1 in just under 480. Several DR-DQ haplotypes were treated as single units for association and clustering because of strong linkage in the cohort. Among 398 genotyped donors of the cohort, an average of about 240,000 unique TCR beta nucleotide sequences were sequenced per donor, about a sixth of them non-productive. Points the paper makes about the study in general: A further reported finding was that TCR beta sequences accurately predicted the HLA-A and HLA-B alleles for most subjects in the first cohort. V-gene and J-gene trimming of TCR beta chains was associated with a missense DCLRE1C variant in a later genetic analysis, and the association was replicated in an independent cohort. Cytomegalovirus status was reported to be diagnosed by the classifier with high specificity and sensitivity in both the original and validation cohorts. This cohort had only TCR beta chains sequenced, and the lack of alpha or paired-chain data limited which features could be detected. An earlier analysis of 450 to 750 of the donors showed that most TCR beta V segments appeared in productive rearrangements either about 90% or about 30% of the time, which broadly matched IMGT annotations. In a later analysis, HLA-associated TCR beta chains were found to be more clonally expanded and to have lower generation probabilities than equally common non-associated chains. Specific HLA alleles were associated with more than 15,000 TCR beta sequences at a false discovery rate of 0.05 in a later analysis. Strong co-occurrence of HLA alleles, especially DR and DQ, made assigning TCR associations to individual alleles difficult. Sequencing depth was assumed to be roughly uniform across donors in the presence/absence analyses, though that assumption may not hold. In the study, approximately 160 TCR beta chains were listed as associated with cytomegalovirus. HLA typing was unavailable for some donors at each locus, so association tests used only the typed subset. According to the authors, the approach could potentially be generalized to other disease states and immunological phenotypes. According to a later genetic analysis, donors in an Asian-associated ancestry cluster had fewer N-insertions in productive TCRs than the roughly 700-donor mean. Most CMV-associated TCR beta chains appeared to be HLA-restricted in a later analysis, and the HLA associations seemed to be driven largely by CMV exposure. Some IMGT-functional V segments, including TRBV6-2 and TRBV6-3, could not be told apart with the 87-base-pair reads, so those segments were excluded. For the cohort, immune exposure information was limited to CMV serostatus. Three of the identified cytomegalovirus-associated TCR beta chains were confirmed in vitro to be specific for cytomegalovirus antigens. In a later analysis, the rate of TCR association differed among HLA loci, with DRB1 alleles having the most associated TCRs and HLA-C alleles having the fewest. In a later analysis, several top co-occurrence clusters were reported to appear linked to parvovirus B19, influenza, CMV and Epstein-Barr virus. Because counts were too low, around 18 rarely observed V segments, including chromosome 9 orphons, were left out of the earlier analysis of about 620 of the donors. A cluster of highly shared sequence variants was judged likely to represent a technical artifact of the sequencing pipeline. While some public TCRs were present in many individuals, most TCR sequences turned up only very rarely across donors. Linkage disequilibrium might explain the correlated functional status among segregating V segments, but an unknown experimental factor could not be excluded.

Trimming takes 4 bases from V and 9 bases from J, and the germline ends sit 10 bases apart. CDR1 SGHAT and CDR2 FQNNGV were looked up in the germline V gene. The CDR3 sequence holds 13 residues, the cysteine and phenylalanine included. The retained sequence is limited to the CDR3, 39 bases, with the frame set at the first base. The library was prepared using the immunoSEQ multiplex PCR assay. A mixture of 60 forward primers for TCR Vbeta segments and 13 reverse primers for TCR Jbeta segments was used in the multiplex PCR. Amplification of the CDR3 region of rearranged TCR beta genes was performed with a multiplex PCR assay on genomic DNA. On the Illumina HiSeq System, the amplified TCR beta libraries were sequenced as 87-base-pair reads. On the authors' methods: A later analysis tallied roughly 78 million unique TCR beta chains across the 666 repertoires, and approximately 12 million of those chains were shared by two or more donors. Raw reads were error-corrected and collapsed into unique sequences by a nearest-neighbor algorithm in which closely related sequences were merged to remove PCR and sequencing errors. Alignment of CDR3 sequences to IMGT reference sequences was used to assign V, D and J gene segments. For a sequence to be retained, a match of at least six nucleotides to both a V gene segment and a J gene segment was required. A rearrangement counted as productive if the CDR3 had no stop codons and remained in frame with V and J, and every other rearrangement counted as non-productive. CDR3 was defined by IMGT convention, running from the second conserved V-encoded cysteine to the conserved J-encoded phenylalanine. Sequences without an unambiguous match to a single V gene segment were excluded from the earlier analysis of approximately 560 of the donors. In an earlier analysis of approximately 610 of the donors, V segments were called functional above 56.7% productive rearrangements and were called segregating when the between-donor standard deviation exceeded 5%. A statistical classification framework was built for diagnosing cytomegalovirus status from the catalog of TCR beta chain sequences. In a later analysis, TCR nucleotide sequences were compared against IMGT/GENE-DB human TR gene sequences so that V and J genes could be assigned. Using the TCRdist pipeline, a later analysis assigned CDR3 sequences along with most-parsimonious VDJ recombination scenarios. In a later analysis, every TCR beta chain was defined by the combination of its CDR3 amino acid sequence and its V-gene family, and reads without a unique V-gene family were dropped. In a later analysis, fewer than 600 highly shared, low-generation-probability nucleotide sequences were removed to address suspected cross-contamination and a sequencing artifact. In a later analysis, a clonal expansion index was calculated for each public chain from normalized within-repertoire ranks of inferred template counts. A later analysis computed generation probabilities with a VDJ recombination model fitted to out-of-frame rearrangements, and checked the results against IGoR. In a later analysis, TCR-TCR, TCR-HLA and TCR-CMV co-occurrence was scored with hypergeometric tests, and a repertoire-size bias correction was applied to TCR pairs. To estimate false discovery rates, a later analysis permuted the HLA or CMV assignments 20 times. In a later analysis, co-occurring TCRs were grouped with DBSCAN, and TCRdist sequence similarity was added when clustering was performed within HLA-allele-positive subsets. Repertoires with fewer than 30,000 or more than 120,000 public chains were left out of co-occurrence clustering, as were about five repertoires with anomalous nucleotide sharing. TCRdb mirrors the immuneACCESS table, restricted to in-frame sequences. Some clones are absent from its copies; in checked studies, under half trace to an unresolved V gene, and the reason for the others is unknown. D and trimming were read from the DNA, whereas the V and J calls and clone size are those reported in that table. This sample holds approximately 100,000 clones; around 80% were observed only once. About 1.5% of the sample is in the top ten clones.

The cohort consisted of approximately 670 healthy bone marrow donors. At the time of sampling, all cohort members were nominally healthy, though unrecorded immune exposures were likely present. The donor tested CMV seronegative, placing the donor among the 350 or so seronegative members of the cohort. A peripheral blood sample was collected from each donor, and TCR beta sequencing was performed on peripheral blood mononuclear cells. The Qiagen DNeasy Blood Extraction Kit was used to extract genomic DNA from the blood cell samples. The sequence was obtained from a man aged 40-50 years in good health and CMV-seronegative. The chain is encoded by TRBV11-2 joined to TRBJ1-6, with the identity of the D gene unclear. The specimen was PBMCs. Read as DNA, the sequence is TGTGCCAGCAGCTCTTACTCGGGTTCACCCCTCCACTTT. This codes for CASSSYSGSPLHF.